The clone carrying this TCR beta chain has a count of ten or more. Its antigen is unknown. This entry comes from a study of early T cells in non-severe SARS-CoV-2 infection. About the study: RNA in bulk from unsorted whole blood was sequenced, and chains were unpaired.

Unique molecular identifiers were attached to individual cDNA molecules. TCRdb used MiXCR to reprocess the 5' RACE reads, holding one entry per CDR3 protein. The table shows about 45,000 distinct CDR3 sequences, with roughly 10% occurring only once. CDR3 size: 13 residues. The germline V gene has CDR1 LNHDA and CDR2 SQIVND (reference sequence). V was cut by 3 bases and J by 7 bases, with 13 bases left in between. Overall study results and limits: VDJdb-based matching was biased toward anti-spike CD8 responses and missed private and CD4 specificities.

The chain has TRBV19 and TRBJ2-7; D unresolved. Source material: whole blood. This clonotype was obtained from an adult who was a healthcare worker with PCR-confirmed SARS-CoV-2 infection or an uninfected control (not recorded which). The CDR3 bases are TGTGCCAGTAGTATGCTGGGTGAGACAGAGCAGTACTTC. This translates into CASSMLGETEQYF.